This T cell receptor beta chain was retrieved from a study of OX40 agonist ivuxolimab in advanced cancers. Across the study: Anti-PD-1, anti-PD-L1 or anti-CTLA-4 therapy given earlier was allowed, and 30% to 45% had some. One patient with hepatocellular carcinoma and two with cutaneous melanoma, three in all, had partial responses.

Study-wide points: Dose levels from 0.1 to 3.0 mg/kg saw CD4+ and CD8+ blood T cells expand clonally by week 6.

With regard to this clone: Its specificity is not known.

Clones were read by immunoSEQ multiplex PCR, and TCRdb kept only the in-frame ones, dropping some. The repertoire has over 70,000 clones, just over 90% of them found once; the top ten carry roughly an eighth. Baseline, cycle 4 day 1, and cycle 7 day 1 were the blood sampling points. This CDR3 spans 16 amino acids. The junction had 5 bases not matched to a gene; V was cut back by 3 bases and J by 0 bases. Looked up from germline, CDR1 is MGHRA and CDR2 is YSYEKL. The origin of this receptor is an adult with an advanced solid tumor such as melanoma, head and neck, liver or kidney cancer. The input for sequencing was CD4+ or CD8+ T cells sorted from blood, taken in a trial of the OX40 agonist ivuxolimab. V and J are TRBV4-1 and TRBJ2-7; 10 bases match TRBD2. This CDR3 is CASSQAPSGSSYEQYF. CDR3 nucleotides: TGCGCCAGCAGCCAGGCCCCTAGCGGGAGCTCCTACGAGCAGTACTTC.